A selection of T cell receptor beta chains follows, all from one sample in a study of siplizumab effects on memory and regulatory T cells. The repertoire was sequenced with immunoSEQ multiplex PCR; TCRdb's copy has only in-frame clones and lacks some. The sample yields over 100,000 clones, about 90% seen once. Sequences were obtained from CD4+ T cells sorted from blood. These receptors all stem from a human donor in good health. Each CDR3 is given with its conserved first and last residue. A D gene is named only where the DNA matches it firmly. For some rows the clone size is stated as once, few or many, or as a class when expanded; others skip it.

>TRBJ2-7|NA|TRBV4-2|NA
CASSQVSRKNYEQYF
TGTGCCAGCAGCCAAGTGTCCCGAAAGAACTACGAGCAGTACTTC
>TRBJ1-4|TRBD1|TRBV11-2|NA
CASSLGGGRGQREKLFF
TGTGCCAGCAGCTTAGGAGGAGGCAGGGGGCAACGTGAAAAACTGTTTTTT
>TRBJ1-2|NA|TRBV7-8|NA
CASSFDQGRYGYTF
TGTGCCAGCAGCTTTGATCAGGGAAGGTATGGCTACACCTTC
>TRBJ1-3|NA|TRBV5-1|NA
CASSLDVSGNTIYF
TGCGCCAGCAGCTTGGACGTCTCTGGAAACACCATATATTTT
>TRBJ2-5|TRBD2|TRBV4-2|NA
CASSQVRGSEETQYF
TGTGCCAGCAGCCAAGTGCGGGGGTCTGAGGAGACCCAGTACTTC
>TRBJ1-5|TRBD1|TRBV19|once
CASSYSRGYYVGNQPQHF
TGTGCCAGCTCGTACAGCAGGGGGTATTATGTAGGCAATCAGCCCCAGCATTTT
>TRBJ1-4|NA|TRBV11-2|NA
CASRGTASRLFF
TGTGCCAGCAGGGGGACGGCCTCGCGACTGTTTTTT
>TRBJ2-4|NA|TRBV30|NA
CASGTYENIQYF
TGTGCCTCCGGGACATATGAGAACATTCAGTACTTC
>TRBJ2-1|TRBD2|TRBV9|few
CASSVVDSGTSAQPFF
TGTGCCAGCAGCGTAGTTGATTCCGGGACTAGCGCCCAACCGTTCTTC
>TRBJ2-2|TRBD2|TRBV5-1|once
CASSFKREGRELFF
TGCGCCAGCAGCTTCAAGCGGGAGGGCCGGGAGCTGTTTTTT
>TRBJ1-1|NA|TRBV6-5|NA
CASSRGVTEAFF
TGTGCCAGCAGTAGGGGGGTCACTGAAGCTTTCTTT
>TRBJ1-1|NA|TRBV5-6|NA
CASSIGSLNTEAFF
TGTGCCAGCAGCATTGGGTCCTTGAACACTGAAGCTTTCTTT